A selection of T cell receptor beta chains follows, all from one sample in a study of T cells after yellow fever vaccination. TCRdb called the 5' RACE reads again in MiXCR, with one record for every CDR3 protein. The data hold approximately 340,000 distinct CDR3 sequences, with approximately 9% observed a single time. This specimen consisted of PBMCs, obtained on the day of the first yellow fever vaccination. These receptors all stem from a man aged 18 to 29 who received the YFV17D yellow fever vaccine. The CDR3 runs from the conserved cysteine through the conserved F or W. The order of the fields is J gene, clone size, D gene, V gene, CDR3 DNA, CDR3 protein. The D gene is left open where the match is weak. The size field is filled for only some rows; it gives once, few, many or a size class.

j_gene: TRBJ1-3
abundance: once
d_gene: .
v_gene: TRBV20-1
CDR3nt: TGCAGTGCGCCGCAGGCCTCTGGAAACACCATATATTTT
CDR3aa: CSAPQASGNTIYF

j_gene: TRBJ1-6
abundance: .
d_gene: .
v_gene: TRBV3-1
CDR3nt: TGTGCCAGCAGCCAAGGGGCAGGGGCCAAATCACCCCTCCACTTT
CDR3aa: CASSQGAGAKSPLHF

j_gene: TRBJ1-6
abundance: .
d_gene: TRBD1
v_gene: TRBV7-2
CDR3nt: TGTGCCAGCAGCTTAGGCATCAGGGGGAGTTCACCCCTCCACTTT
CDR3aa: CASSLGIRGSSPLHF

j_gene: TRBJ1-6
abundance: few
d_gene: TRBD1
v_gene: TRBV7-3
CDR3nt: TGTGCCAGCAGCTTGACCGGGACAGATAATTCACCCCTCCACTTT
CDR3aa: CASSLTGTDNSPLHF

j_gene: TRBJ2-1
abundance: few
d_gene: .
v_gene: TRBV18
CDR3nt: TGTGCCAGCTCACTTACCGGGATCTCCTACAATGAGCAGTTCTTC
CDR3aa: CASSLTGISYNEQFF

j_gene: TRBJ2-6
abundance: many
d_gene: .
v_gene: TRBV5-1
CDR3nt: TGTGCCAGCAGTTCACAGGGAGCCGGGGCCAACGTCCTGACTTTC
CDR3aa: CASSSQGAGANVLTF

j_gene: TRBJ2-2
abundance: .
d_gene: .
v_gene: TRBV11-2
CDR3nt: TGTGCCAGCAGCCCTTCTTTGGTGAGGGGCACCGGGGAGCTGTTTTTT
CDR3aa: CASSPSLVRGTGELFF

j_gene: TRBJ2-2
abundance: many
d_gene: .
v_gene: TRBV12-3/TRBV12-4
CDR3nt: TGTGCCAGCAGTTTCCTGGGGAACACCGGGGAGCTGTTTTTT
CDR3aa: CASSFLGNTGELFF

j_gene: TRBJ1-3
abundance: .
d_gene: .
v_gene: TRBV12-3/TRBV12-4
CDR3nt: TGTGCCAACCACGTTATAACAGCAATCGAAAACACCACATATTTT
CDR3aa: CANHVITAIENTTYF

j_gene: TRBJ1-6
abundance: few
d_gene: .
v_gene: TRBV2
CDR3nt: TGTGCCAGCATCTATTCCCAGGGAGGTAATTCACCCCTCCACTTT
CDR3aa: CASIYSQGGNSPLHF

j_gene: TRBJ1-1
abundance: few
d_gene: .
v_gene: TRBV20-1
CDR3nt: TGCAGTGCTAGGCGGTGGGAGGAAGCTTTCTTT
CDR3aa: CSARRWEEAFF

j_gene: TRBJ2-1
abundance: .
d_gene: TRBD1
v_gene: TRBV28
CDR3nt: TGTGCCAGCAGTGAAATGGGCTTTGGGACAGGGCCCAATGAGCAGTTCTTC
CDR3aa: CASSEMGFGTGPNEQFF

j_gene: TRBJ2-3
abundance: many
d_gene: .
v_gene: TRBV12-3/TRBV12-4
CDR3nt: TGTGCCAGCAGTTTAGCGTCACGAAGACCGGATACGCAGTATTTT
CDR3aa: CASSLASRRPDTQYF

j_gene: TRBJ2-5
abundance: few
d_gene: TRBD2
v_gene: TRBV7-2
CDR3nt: TGTGCCAGCAGCTTAGTGGGGGGGTTCGTCGGAGAGACCCAGTACTTC
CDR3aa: CASSLVGGFVGETQYF

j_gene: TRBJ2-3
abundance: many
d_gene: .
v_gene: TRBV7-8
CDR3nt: TGTGCCAGCAGCGCACGACAGTGGAGCACAGATACGCAGTATTTT
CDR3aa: CASSARQWSTDTQYF

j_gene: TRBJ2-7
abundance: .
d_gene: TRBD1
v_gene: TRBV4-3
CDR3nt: TGCGCCAGCAGCCAGGGGTCAGGGGGCGTCTACGAGCAGTACTTC
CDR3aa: CASSQGSGGVYEQYF

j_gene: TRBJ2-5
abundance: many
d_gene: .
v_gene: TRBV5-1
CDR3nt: TGCGCCAGCAGCTGGGGACAAGGAGAGACCCAGTACTTC
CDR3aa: CASSWGQGETQYF

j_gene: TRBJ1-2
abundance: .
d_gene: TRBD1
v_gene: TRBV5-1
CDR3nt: TGCGCCAGCAGCTCGGGACAGGCGCACTATGGCTACACCTTC
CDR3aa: CASSSGQAHYGYTF

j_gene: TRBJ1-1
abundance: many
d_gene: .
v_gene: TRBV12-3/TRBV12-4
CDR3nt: TGTGCCAGCAGCCGGGGATCGAACACTGAAGCTTTCTTT
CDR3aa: CASSRGSNTEAFF

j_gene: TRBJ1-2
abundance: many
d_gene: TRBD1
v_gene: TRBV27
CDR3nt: TGTGCCAGCAGTCGGACAGGGGGCAATCTCGACTATGGCTACACCTTC
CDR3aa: CASSRTGGNLDYGYTF

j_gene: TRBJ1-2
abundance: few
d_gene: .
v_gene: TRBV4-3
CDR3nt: TGCGCCAGCAGCAGAACCCATAACTATGGCTACACCTTC
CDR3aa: CASSRTHNYGYTF

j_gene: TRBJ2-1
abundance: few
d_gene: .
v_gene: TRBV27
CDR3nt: TGTGCCAGCAGTTTACAGGGGATCGGGAGCAATGAGCAGTTCTTC
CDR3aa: CASSLQGIGSNEQFF

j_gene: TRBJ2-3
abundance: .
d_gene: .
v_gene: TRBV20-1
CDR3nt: TGCAGTGCTCCCTTCATGGATACGCAGTATTTT
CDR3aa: CSAPFMDTQYF

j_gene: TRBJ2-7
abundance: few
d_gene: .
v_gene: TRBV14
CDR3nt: TGTGCCAGCAGCCAAGGGCAGGGGATGGTGGCCTACGAGCAGTACTTC
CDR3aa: CASSQGQGMVAYEQYF

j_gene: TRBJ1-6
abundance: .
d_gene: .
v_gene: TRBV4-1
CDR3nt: TGCGCCAGCAGCCAAGGCACCAGGACTTTTTATAATTCACCCCTCCACTTT
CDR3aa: CASSQGTRTFYNSPLHF

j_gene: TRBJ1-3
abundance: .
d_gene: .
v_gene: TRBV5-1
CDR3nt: TGCGCCAGCAGCATCCAGGGTACCGGAAACACCATATATTTT
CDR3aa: CASSIQGTGNTIYF

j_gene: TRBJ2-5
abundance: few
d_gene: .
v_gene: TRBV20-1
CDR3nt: TGCAGTGCTAGATACCAGGGACAAGAGACCCAGTACTTC
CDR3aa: CSARYQGQETQYF

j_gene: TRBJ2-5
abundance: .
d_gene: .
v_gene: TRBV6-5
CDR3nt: TGTGCCAGCAGCTTAGGGCCCCCCGAGACCCAGTACTTC
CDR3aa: CASSLGPPETQYF

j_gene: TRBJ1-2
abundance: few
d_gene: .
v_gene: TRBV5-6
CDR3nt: TGTGCCAGCAGCTTGGGTACAGGGCTAGCTAACTATGGCTACACCTTC
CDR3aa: CASSLGTGLANYGYTF

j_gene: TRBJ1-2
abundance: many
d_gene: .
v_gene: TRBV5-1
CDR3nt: TGCGCCAGCAGCTTGTCAGGGTATGGTCAAGGCTACACCTTC
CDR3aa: CASSLSGYGQGYTF

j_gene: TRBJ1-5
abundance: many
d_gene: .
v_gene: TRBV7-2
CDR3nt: TGTGCCAGCAGCTTAGCCGGGGATCAGCCCCAGCATTTT
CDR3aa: CASSLAGDQPQHF

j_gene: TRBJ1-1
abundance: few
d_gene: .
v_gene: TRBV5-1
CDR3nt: TGCGCCAGCAGCTTGACGAGGGGGGCAGTTTCTGAAGCTTTCTTT
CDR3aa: CASSLTRGAVSEAFF

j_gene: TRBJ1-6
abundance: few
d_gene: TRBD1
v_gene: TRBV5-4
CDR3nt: TGTGCCAGCAGTCATCGACAGGGGTATAATTCACCCCTCCACTTT
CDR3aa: CASSHRQGYNSPLHF

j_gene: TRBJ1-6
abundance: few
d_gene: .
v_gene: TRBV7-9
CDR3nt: TGTGCCAGCGGCGAGGCCCGAGGTAGTTCACCCCTCCACTTT
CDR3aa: CASGEARGSSPLHF

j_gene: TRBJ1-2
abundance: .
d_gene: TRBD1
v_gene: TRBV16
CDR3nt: TGTGCCAGCAGCCCGGACAGGGAGTATGGCTACACCTTC
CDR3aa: CASSPDREYGYTF

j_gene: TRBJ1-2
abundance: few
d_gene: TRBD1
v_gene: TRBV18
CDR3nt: TGTGCCAGCTTTCGACAGGGAGATGGCTACACCTTC
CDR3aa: CASFRQGDGYTF

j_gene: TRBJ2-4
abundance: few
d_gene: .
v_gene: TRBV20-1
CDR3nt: TGCAGTGCTAGGCCCAGGGCCAAAAACATTCAGTACTTC
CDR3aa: CSARPRAKNIQYF

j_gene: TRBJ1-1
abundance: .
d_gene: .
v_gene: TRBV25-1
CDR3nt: TGTGCCAGCAGTGCCTACGATTACAGGGCGGCTTTCTTT
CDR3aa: CASSAYDYRAAFF

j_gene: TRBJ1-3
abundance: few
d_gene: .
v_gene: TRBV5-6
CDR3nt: TGTGCCAGCAGCTTACCAACTGGACGCTCTGGAAACACCATATATTTT
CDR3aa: CASSLPTGRSGNTIYF

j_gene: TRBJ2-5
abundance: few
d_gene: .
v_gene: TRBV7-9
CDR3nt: TGTGCCAGCAGATCCGGGACCCCGGAGACCCAGTACTTC
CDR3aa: CASRSGTPETQYF

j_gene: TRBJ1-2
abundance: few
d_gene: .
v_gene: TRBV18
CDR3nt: TGTGCCAGCTCACCGGCCGGGCAGGGATTTGTGGGCTACACCTTC
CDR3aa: CASSPAGQGFVGYTF

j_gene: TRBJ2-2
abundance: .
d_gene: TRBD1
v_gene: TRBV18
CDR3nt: TGTGCCAGCTCACCTCCGGGACAGCCAAACACCGGGGAGCTGTTTTTT
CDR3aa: CASSPPGQPNTGELFF

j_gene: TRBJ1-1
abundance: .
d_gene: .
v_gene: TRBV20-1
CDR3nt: TGCAGTGCCCGAGGATCAAGGGGGTACACTGAAGCTTTCTTT
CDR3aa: CSARGSRGYTEAFF